This TCR beta chain was retrieved from a study of T-cell reconstitution after alpha-beta-depleted transplantation in children. Study observations and caveats: Several hundred graft clones that had expanded were reportedly the source of alpha-beta T cells about two months after transplant.

The CDR3 contains 12 residues. Germline-derived CDR1 and CDR2 are GTSNPN and SVGIG (reference sequence). Between the trimmed V and J ends, which lost 4 bases and 4 bases, there was a span of 10 bases. There are a few counts of this clonotype. Its antigen is not identified. The TCRbeta library incorporated unique molecular identifiers. MiXCR, applied by TCRdb to the PCR reads, yields one record per CDR3 protein. The sample includes 480,000 or so distinct CDR3 sequences, about 10% of them seen just once. The chain carries TRBV30 and TRBJ1-2; D uncertain. The sample in question was PBMCs, obtained before TCRalphabeta/CD19-depleted stem cell transplant. The clonotype was recovered from a child aged 2 to 15 with inherited bone marrow failure, due to receive a stem cell transplant. The CDR3 loop reads CAWNRLFYGYTF. Here the CDR3 DNA reads TGTGCCTGGAACAGATTATTCTATGGCTACACCTTC. Variable domain in full (rest from reference TRBV30 and TRBJ1-2): SQTIHQWPATLVQPVGSPLSLECTVEGTSNPNLYWYRQAAGRGLQLLFYSVGIGQISSEVPQNLSASRPQDRQFILSSKKLLLSDSGFYLCAWNRLFYGYTFGSGTRLTVV.